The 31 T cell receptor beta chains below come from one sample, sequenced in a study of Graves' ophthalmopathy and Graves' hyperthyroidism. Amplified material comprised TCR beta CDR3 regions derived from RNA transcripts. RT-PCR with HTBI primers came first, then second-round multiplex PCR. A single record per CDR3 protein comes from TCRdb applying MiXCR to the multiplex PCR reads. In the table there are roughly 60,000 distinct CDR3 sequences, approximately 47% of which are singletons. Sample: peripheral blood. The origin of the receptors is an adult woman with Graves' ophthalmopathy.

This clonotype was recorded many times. The DNA of the CDR3 is TGTGCCAGCAGTGGCTATTGGGACAGGGAGGGCACAGATACGCAGTATTTT. This gives the protein CASSGYWDREGTDTQYF. The chain employs TRBV6-4 and TRBJ2-3, with 9 bases aligning to TRBD1. The CDR3 extends over 17 amino acids. V shed 4 bases and J 1 base; nucleotides not matched to a gene: 9. Germline V gene sequence: CDR1 MRHNA, CDR2 SNTAGT.

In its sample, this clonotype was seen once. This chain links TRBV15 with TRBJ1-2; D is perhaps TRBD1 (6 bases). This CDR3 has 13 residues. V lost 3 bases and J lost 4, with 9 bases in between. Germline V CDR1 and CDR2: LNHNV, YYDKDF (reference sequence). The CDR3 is CATSSTGSYGYTF. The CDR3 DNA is TGTGCCACCAGCAGTACAGGGAGCTATGGCTACACCTTC.

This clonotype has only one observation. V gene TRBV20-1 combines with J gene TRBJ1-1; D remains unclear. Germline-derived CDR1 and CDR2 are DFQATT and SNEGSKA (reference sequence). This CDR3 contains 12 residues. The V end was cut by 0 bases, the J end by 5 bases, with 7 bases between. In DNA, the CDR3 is TGCAGTGCTAGAGAGGGGAGAACTGAAGCTTTCTTT. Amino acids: CSAREGRTEAFF.

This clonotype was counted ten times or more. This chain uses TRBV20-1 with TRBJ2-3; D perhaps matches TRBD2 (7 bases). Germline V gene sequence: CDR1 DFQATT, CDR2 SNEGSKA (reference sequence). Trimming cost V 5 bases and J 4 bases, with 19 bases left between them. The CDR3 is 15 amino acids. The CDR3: CSAYPGLGGADTQYF. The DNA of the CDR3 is TGCAGTGCTTATCCAGGACTAGGGGGGGCAGATACGCAGTATTTT.

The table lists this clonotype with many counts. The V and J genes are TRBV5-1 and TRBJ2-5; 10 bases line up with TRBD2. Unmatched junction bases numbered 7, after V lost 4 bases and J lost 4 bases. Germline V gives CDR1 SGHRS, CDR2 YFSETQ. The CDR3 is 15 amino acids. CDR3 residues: CASSPLAGAGETQYF. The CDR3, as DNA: TGCGCCAGCAGCCCGCTAGCGGGAGCGGGAGAGACCCAGTACTTC.

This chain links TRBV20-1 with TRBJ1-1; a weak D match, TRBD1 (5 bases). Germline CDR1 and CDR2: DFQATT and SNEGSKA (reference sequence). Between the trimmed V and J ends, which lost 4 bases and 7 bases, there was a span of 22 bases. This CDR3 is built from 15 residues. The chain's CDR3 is CSANPGTSGRNEAFF. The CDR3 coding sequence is TGCAGTGCTAACCCCGGGACTAGCGGAAGGAATGAAGCTTTCTTT.

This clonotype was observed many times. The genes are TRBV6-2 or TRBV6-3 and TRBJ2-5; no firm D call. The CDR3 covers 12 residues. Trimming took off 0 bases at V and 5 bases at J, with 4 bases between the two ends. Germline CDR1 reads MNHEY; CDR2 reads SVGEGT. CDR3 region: CASSYSSETQYF. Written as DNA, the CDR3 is TGTGCCAGCAGTTACTCATCGGAGACCCAGTACTTC.

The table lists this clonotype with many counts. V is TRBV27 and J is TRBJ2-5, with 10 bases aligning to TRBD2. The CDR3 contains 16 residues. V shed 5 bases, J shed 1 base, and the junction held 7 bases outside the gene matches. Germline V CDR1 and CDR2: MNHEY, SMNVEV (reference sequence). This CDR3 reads CASSRTKRGGQETQYF. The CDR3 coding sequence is TGTGCCAGCAGTCGGACGAAGCGGGGGGGCCAAGAGACCCAGTACTTC.

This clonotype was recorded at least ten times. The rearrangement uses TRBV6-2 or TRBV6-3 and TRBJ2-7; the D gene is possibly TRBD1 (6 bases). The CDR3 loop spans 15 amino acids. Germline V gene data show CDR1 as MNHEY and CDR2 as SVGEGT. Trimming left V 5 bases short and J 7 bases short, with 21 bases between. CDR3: CASSTRGSWGQEQYF. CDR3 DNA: TGTGCCAGCAGTACCCGGGGCAGCTGGGGGCAGGAGCAGTACTTC.

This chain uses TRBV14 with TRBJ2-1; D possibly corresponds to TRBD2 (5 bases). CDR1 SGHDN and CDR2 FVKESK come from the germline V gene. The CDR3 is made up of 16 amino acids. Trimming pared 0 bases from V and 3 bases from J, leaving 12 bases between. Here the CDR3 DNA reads TGTGCCAGCAGCCAAGATCGAGGGAGCCTCTACAATGAGCAGTTCTTC. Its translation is CASSQDRGSLYNEQFF.

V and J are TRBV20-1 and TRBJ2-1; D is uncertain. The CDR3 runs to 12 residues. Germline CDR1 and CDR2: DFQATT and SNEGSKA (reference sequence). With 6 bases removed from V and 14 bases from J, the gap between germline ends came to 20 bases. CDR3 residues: CSASSYSREEFF. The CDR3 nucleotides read TGCAGTGCCAGCAGTTACTCTAGAGAGGAGTTCTTC.

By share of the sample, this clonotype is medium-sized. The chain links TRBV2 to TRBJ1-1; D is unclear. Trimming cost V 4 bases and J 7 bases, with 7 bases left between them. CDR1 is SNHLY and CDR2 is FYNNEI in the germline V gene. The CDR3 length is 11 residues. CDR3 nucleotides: TGTGCCAGCAGTGTACAGTATGAAGCTTTCTTT. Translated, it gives CASSVQYEAFF.

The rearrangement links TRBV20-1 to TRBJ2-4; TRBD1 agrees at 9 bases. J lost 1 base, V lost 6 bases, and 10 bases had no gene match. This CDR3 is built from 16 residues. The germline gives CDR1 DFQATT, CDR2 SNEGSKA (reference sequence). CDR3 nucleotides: TGCAGTGCGGCCGGGACAGGGACTGGGGCCAAAAACATTCAGTACTTC. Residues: CSAAGTGTGAKNIQYF.

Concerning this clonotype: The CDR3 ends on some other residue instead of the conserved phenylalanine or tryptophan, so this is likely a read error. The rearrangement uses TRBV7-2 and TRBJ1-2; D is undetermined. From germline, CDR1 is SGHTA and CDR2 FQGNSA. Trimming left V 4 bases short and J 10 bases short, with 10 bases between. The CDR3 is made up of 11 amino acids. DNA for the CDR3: TGTGCCAGCAGCTCCCCCGATGACTACACCCTT. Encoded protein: CASSSPDDYTL.

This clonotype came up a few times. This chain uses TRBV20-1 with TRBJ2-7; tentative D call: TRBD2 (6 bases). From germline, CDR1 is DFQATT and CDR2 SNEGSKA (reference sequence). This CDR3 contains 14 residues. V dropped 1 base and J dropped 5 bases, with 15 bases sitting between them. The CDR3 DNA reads TGCAGTGCTAGAGCACCTACTAGCTGGAACGAGCAGTACTTC. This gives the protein CSARAPTSWNEQYF.

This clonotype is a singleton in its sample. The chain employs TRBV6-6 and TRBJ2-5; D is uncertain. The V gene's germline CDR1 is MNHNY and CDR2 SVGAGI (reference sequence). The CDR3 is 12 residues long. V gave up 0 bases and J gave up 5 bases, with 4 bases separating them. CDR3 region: CASSYSRETQYF. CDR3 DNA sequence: TGTGCCAGCAGTTACTCGAGGGAGACCCAGTACTTC.

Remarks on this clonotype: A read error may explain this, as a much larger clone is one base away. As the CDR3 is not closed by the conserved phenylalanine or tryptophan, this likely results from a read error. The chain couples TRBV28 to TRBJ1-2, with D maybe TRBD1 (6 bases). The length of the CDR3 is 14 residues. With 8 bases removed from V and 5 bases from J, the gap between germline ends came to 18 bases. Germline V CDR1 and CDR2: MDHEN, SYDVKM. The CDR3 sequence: CASAAARGGYGYTS. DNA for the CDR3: TGTGCCAGCGCGGCCGCCAGGGGCGGTTATGGCTACACCTCC.

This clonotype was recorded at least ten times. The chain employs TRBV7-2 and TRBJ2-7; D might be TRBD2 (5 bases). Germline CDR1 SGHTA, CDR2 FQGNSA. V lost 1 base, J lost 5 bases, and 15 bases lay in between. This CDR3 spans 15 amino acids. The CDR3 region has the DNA TGTGCCAGCAGCTTAGTTGGAGATACAGCGGACGAGCAGTACTTC. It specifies CASSLVGDTADEQYF.

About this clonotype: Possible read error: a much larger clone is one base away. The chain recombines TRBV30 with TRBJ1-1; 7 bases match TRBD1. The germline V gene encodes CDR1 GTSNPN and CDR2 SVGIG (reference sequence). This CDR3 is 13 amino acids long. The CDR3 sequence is CAWRRGLGTEAVF. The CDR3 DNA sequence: TGTGCCTGGAGGAGGGGGCTGGGCACTGAAGCTGTCTTT.

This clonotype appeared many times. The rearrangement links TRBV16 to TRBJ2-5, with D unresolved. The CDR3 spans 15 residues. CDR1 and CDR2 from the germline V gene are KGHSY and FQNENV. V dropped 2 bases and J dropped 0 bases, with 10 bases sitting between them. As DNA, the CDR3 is TGTGCCAGCAGCCAAGATGGGCGATACCAAGAGACCCAGTACTTC. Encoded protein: CASSQDGRYQETQYF.

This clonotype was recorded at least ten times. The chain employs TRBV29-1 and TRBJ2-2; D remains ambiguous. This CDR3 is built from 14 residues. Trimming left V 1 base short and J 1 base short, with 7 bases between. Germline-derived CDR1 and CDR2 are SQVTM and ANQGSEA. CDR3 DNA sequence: TGCAGCGTTGAAGCCAGGATGAACACCGGGGAGCTGTTTTTT. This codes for CSVEARMNTGELFF.

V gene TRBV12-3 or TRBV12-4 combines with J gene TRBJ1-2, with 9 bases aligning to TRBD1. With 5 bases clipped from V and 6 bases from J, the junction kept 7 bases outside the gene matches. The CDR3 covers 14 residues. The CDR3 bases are TGTGCCAGCAGTGCGGGACAGGGCACCCATGGCTACACCTTC. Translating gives CASSAGQGTHGYTF.

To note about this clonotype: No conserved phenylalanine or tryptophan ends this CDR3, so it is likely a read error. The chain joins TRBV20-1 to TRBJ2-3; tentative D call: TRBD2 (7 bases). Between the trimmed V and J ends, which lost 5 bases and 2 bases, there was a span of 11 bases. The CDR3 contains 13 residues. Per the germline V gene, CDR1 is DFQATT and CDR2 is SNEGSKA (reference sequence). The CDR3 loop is CSAGGAATDTQYY. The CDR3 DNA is TGCAGTGCTGGGGGGGCGGCCACAGATACGCAGTATTAT.

CDR3 nucleotides: TGTGCCAGCAGTCGGCCCGAGGGAGGGACAGTCTCCTACGAGCAGTACTTC. This translates into CASSRPEGGTVSYEQYF. V gene TRBV5-4 combines with J gene TRBJ2-7; D possibly matches TRBD1 or TRBD2 (7 bases each). CDR1 and CDR2 from the germline V gene are SGHNT and YYREEE (reference sequence). The CDR3 sequence is 17 residues long. The V end lost 5 bases, the J end lost 0 bases, and 21 bases lay between the germline ends.

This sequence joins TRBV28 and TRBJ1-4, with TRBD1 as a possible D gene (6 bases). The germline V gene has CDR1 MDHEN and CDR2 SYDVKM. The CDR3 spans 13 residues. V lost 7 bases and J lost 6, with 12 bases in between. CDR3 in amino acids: CASTSSGDEKLFF. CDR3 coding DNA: TGTGCCAGCACCTCTTCAGGGGATGAAAAACTGTTTTTT. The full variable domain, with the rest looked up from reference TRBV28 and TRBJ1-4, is DVKVTQSSRYLVKRTGEKVFLECVQDMDHENMFWYRQDPGLGLRLIYFSYDVKMKEKGDIPEGYSVSREKKERFSLILESASTNQTSMYLCASTSSGDEKLFFGSGTQLSVL.

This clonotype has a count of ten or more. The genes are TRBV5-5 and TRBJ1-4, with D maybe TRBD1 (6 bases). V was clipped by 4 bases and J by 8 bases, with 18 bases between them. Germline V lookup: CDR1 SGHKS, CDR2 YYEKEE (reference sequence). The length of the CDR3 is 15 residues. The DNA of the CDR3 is TGTGCCAGCAGCCACGGCCCACGGGGGGGCGAAAAACTGTTTTTT. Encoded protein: CASSHGPRGGEKLFF.

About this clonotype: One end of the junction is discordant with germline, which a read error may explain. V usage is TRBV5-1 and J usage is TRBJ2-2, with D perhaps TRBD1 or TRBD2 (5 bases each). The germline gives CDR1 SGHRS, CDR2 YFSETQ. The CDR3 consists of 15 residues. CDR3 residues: CASSLGQGFTGEPFF. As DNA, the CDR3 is TGCGCCAGCAGCTTGGGGCAGGGCTTCACCGGGGAGCCGTTTTTT. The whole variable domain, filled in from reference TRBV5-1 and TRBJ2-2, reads KAGVTQTPRYLIKTRGQQVTLSCSPISGHRSVSWYQQTPGQGLQFLFEYFSETQRNKGNFPGRFSGRQFSNSRSEMNVSTLELGDSALYLCASSLGQGFTGEPFFGEGSRLTVL.

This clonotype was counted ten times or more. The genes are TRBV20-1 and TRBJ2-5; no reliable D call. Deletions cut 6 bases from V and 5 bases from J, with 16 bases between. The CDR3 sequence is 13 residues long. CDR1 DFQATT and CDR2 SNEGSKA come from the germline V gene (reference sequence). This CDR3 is CSAPDLLGETQYF. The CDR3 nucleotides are TGCAGTGCCCCGGACCTTTTGGGGGAGACCCAGTACTTC.

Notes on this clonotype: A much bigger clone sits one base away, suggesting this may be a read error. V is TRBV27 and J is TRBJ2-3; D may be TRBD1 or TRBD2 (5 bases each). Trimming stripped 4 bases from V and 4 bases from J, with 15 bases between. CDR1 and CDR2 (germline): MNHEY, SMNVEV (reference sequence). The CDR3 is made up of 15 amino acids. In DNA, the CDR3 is TGTGCCAGCAGTTCCGGGACGGTGAGGGCAGATACGCAGTATTTT. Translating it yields CASSSGTVRADTQYF.

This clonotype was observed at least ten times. The CDR3 protein is CSATRQGVSYGYTF. The DNA of the CDR3 is TGCAGTGCTACCAGACAGGGGGTCAGCTATGGCTACACCTTC. This chain connects TRBV20-1 to TRBJ1-2, with TRBD1 identical over 9 bases. The CDR3 contains 14 residues. The germline V gene has CDR1 DFQATT and CDR2 SNEGSKA (reference sequence). V was pared by 4 bases and J by 4 bases, with 7 bases of the junction left unmatched.

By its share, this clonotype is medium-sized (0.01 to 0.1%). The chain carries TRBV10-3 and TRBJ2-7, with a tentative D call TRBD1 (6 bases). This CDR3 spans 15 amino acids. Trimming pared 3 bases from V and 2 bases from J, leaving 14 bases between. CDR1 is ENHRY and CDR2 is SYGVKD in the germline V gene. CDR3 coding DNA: TGTGCCATCAGTGATATGGGGGCACCTACCTACGAGCAGTACTTC. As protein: CAISDMGAPTYEQYF.